The T cell receptor beta chain described here comes from a study of T cells in Graves' hyperthyroidism and ophthalmopathy (dated by TCRdb to about 2019). As for the study more broadly: Peripheral blood samples were taken at the time of initial diagnosis, prior to any treatment. Prospective prediction of ophthalmopathy was tested in an independent validation cohort of some 20 hyperthyroidism patients and some 17 patients who later progressed to ophthalmopathy. A discovery cohort of about 100 patients, 43 with Graves' ophthalmopathy and 55 to 60 with stable Graves' hyperthyroidism, was used to find distinguishing TCR V-J signatures. TCR Vbeta CDR3 sequencing of 135 peripheral blood samples (over 40 ophthalmopathy, over 70 hyperthyroidism and around 17 progressor patients) is reported in the paper. The study also compared thyroid tissue and blood T-cell repertoires from about six Graves' hyperthyroidism patients. After sampling, hyperthyroidism patients received methimazole starting at 30 mg daily, and ophthalmopathy patients received high-dose intravenous methylprednisolone. The approximately 100 discovery patients were randomly divided into training and test sets at a 7:3 ratio.

Ophthalmopathy patients had moderately to severely active disease, Clinical Activity Score of at least 3, NOSPECS grade of at least 4, and duration under 3 months. Patients with uncontrolled infections, other autoimmune diseases, pregnancy or lactation were excluded. Diagnoses were based on clinical symptoms, serum thyroxine and TRAb, thyroid ultrasound and orbital computed tomography. PBMCs were isolated from 10 ml of fresh peripheral blood by Ficoll-Paque density gradient centrifugation. Total RNA was extracted using Trizol reagent, and RNA quality was assessed on an Agilent 2100 Bioanalyzer. This clonotype turned up a few times. Its antigen has not been determined. Per-base qualities were not stored, and no clone one base away is much larger. What the authors observed across the whole study: In validation, the model predicted progression to ophthalmopathy with just under 71% sensitivity and over 72% specificity, a median of around 6.6 months before onset. A model built on a 13 V-J signature distinguished ophthalmopathy from stable hyperthyroidism, reaching around 87% sensitivity and 81.08% specificity in cross-validation and 80%/75% in testing. Most expanded thyroid clonotypes (frequency above 0.001) were also detected in blood, a finding suggesting that blood repertoires may reflect thyroid immune responses. No statistical method was used to set the sample size in advance, and investigators knew the group allocation.

V is pared back by 8 bases and J by 10 bases, with 21 bases lying between the germline termini. The cysteine opens and the phenylalanine closes a CDR3 of 14 amino acids. Of the read, only the CDR3 DNA is kept; its 42 bases are in frame from base 1. From a lookup of the germline V gene (reference sequence), CDR1 and CDR2 are PRHDT and FYEKMQ. The TCR beta CDR3 regions were amplified from RNA transcripts. A first-round RT-PCR of the TCR CDR3 used the HTBI primer set with the Qiagen OneStep RT-PCR kit. Libraries were constructed in a second round of multiplex PCR, after which size selection and purification were carried out. The libraries were sequenced on an Illumina HiSeq2000 using paired-end 100 bp reads. On the study's bioinformatics: SOAPnuke was used to process the raw data, removing reads that contained adapters or uncalled bases, had a mean Phred below 15, or lacked an exact match to the constant primer or identifier. COPE v1.2.5 was used to merge high-quality paired reads, and clonotypes were defined as unique nucleotide sequences. MiTCR v1.1 was used to align the clonotypes against IMGT TRBV, TRBD and TRBJ reference segments. The analysis was restricted to V-J combinations with a frequency above 0.0001, which together covered 99% to 99.2% of the repertoires. A TCS score was defined as the ratio of F50 (clonal expansion) to E x V (chaos), with BLOSUM62-based TCRdist applied between CDR3 peptides within each V-J. Welch's t-statistics and random forest reduced around 550 V-J features to under 15, which were used in a naive Bayes classifier (R e1071). Using fastp trimming at Q25 and MiXCR clonotype assembly, TCRdb reanalyzed the public sequencing data and kept in-frame beta chains. Each record represents a unique CDR3 protein, reported with the most common genes and DNA among its rows. Here the V and J calls rest on TCRdb's processing, not on the authors' analysis. The sample table contains some 490,000 distinct CDR3 sequences; only one count was recorded for about 20% of them. The ten largest clones take up approximately 54% of the sample.

The V gene is TRBV13 and the J gene is TRBJ2-1, with TRBD2 tentatively as D gene (5 bases match). The sequence was obtained from a woman in her 70s with Graves' ophthalmopathy. Sequenced material: blood. Here the CDR3 is given as CASGSRRGLREQFF. The DNA is TGTGCCAGCGGCTCCCGTCGGGGTTTAAGGGAGCAGTTCTTC.